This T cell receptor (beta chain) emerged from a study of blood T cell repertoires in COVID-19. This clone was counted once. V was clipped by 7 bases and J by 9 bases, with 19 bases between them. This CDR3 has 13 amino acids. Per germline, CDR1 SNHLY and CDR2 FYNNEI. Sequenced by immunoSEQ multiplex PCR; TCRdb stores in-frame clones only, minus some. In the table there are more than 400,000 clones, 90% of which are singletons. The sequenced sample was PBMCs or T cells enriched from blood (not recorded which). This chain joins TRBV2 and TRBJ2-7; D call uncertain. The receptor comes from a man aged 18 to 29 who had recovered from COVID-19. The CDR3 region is CASTPNPSVPQYF. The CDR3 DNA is TGTGCCAGCACCCCGAACCCGAGCGTGCCGCAGTACTTC.